A single sample is the source of the 16 T cell receptor beta chains below, sequenced in a study of T cell responses to AZD1222 COVID-19 vaccine. The assay was immunoSEQ multiplex PCR, and TCRdb's table has in-frame clones only and misses some. The top ten hold about 2.5% of the sample, which has fewer than 120,000 clones, approximately 92% seen once. The sample here was peripheral blood, taken 28 days after the second AZD1222 dose. Receptor source: an adult who received the AZD1222 COVID-19 vaccine.

The chain carries TRBV3-1 (or the pseudogene TRBV3-2) and TRBJ1-1; D unresolved. Trimming pared 3 bases from V and 3 bases from J, leaving 5 bases between. Germline V gene data show CDR1 as LGHDT and CDR2 as YNNKEL (reference sequence). The CDR3 sequence is 12 residues long. The CDR3 protein is CASSQSHTEAFF. For the CDR3, the DNA is TGTGCCAGCAGCCAGAGCCACACTGAAGCTTTCTTT.

The CDR3 coding sequence is TGCGCCAGCAGTCAAGGGACAGGGGGCAATTTTAATGGCTACACCTTC. Amino acid sequence: CASSQGTGGNFNGYTF. The chain carries TRBV23-1 and TRBJ1-2; 12 nucleotides match TRBD1. TRBV23-1 is annotated as an ORF whose role is uncertain. This CDR3 has 16 amino acids. V was pared by 2 bases and J by 6 bases, with 7 bases of the junction left unmatched.

V and J are TRBV5-4 and TRBJ1-2; 7 bases map to TRBD1. Germline CDR1 SGHNT, CDR2 YYREEE (reference sequence). V was pared by 0 bases and J by 8 bases, with 1 base of the junction left unmatched. The CDR3 consists of 12 residues. The CDR3 protein is CASSLDRGGYTF. CDR3 DNA: TGTGCCAGCAGCTTGGACAGGGGCGGCTACACCTTC.

The genes are TRBV5-1 and TRBJ2-1; D not certain. CDR1 and CDR2 (germline): SGHRS, YFSETQ. Trimming removed 0 bases from V and 8 bases from J, with 9 bases in between. The CDR3 covers 13 residues. The chain's CDR3 is CASSLGQSDEQFF. CDR3 coding DNA: TGCGCCAGCAGCTTGGGGCAGAGCGATGAGCAGTTCTTC.

This clone was observed a single time. V usage is TRBV5-1 and J usage is TRBJ2-7; D gene ambiguous. Germline V gives CDR1 SGHRS, CDR2 YFSETQ. There are 15 residues in the CDR3. Trimming stripped 1 base from V and 2 bases from J, with 13 bases between. CDR3 amino acids: CASSLTTAETYEQYF. The CDR3 DNA reads as TGCGCCAGCAGCTTGACCACGGCAGAAACCTACGAGCAGTACTTC.

This clone was found once. The V and J genes are TRBV6-6 and TRBJ1-4; a possible D gene is TRBD1 (5 bases). Trimming cost V 2 bases and J 7 bases, with 14 bases left between them. CDR1 MNHNY and CDR2 SVGAGI come from the germline V gene (reference sequence). This CDR3 is 15 amino acids long. The CDR3 DNA sequence: TGTGCCAGCAGTTACCAGGGTTCCGTATTTGAAAAACTGTTTTTT. This translates into CASSYQGSVFEKLFF.

The V gene is TRBV7-2, the J gene TRBJ1-1; 7 bases fit TRBD1. Per germline, CDR1 SGHTA and CDR2 FQGNSA. The CDR3 has 14 residues. Losses at the gene ends were 3 bases for V and 1 base for J; bases not matched to a gene: 2. Written as DNA, the CDR3 is TGTGCCAGCAGCTTCTGGACAGGGAACACTGAAGCTTTCTTT. This translates into CASSFWTGNTEAFF.

The chain recombines TRBV25-1 with TRBJ2-3; D ambiguous. V was pared by 4 bases and J by 2 bases, with 7 bases between. This CDR3 spans 13 amino acids. Germline V gives CDR1 MGHDK, CDR2 SYGVNS. In DNA form, the CDR3 reads TGTGCCAGCAGTGGGGCGGCCACAGATACGCAGTATTTT. Its protein product is CASSGAATDTQYF.

This clone appeared a single time. The chain carries TRBV6-6 and TRBJ2-6, with D possibly TRBD1 on 6 matching bases. Germline-derived CDR1 and CDR2 are MNHNY and SVGAGI (reference sequence). This CDR3 region has 17 residues. V was clipped by 5 bases and J by 0 bases, with 14 bases between them. The CDR3 DNA is TGTGCCAGCAGTCTCAGGGGCCTCACCTCTGGGGCCAACGTCCTGACTTTC. Translated: CASSLRGLTSGANVLTF.

The chain has TRBV3-1 (or the pseudogene TRBV3-2) and TRBJ2-7; no definite D call. Per the germline V gene, CDR1 is LGHDT and CDR2 is YNNKEL (reference sequence). The V end lost 3 bases, the J end lost 1 base, and 10 bases lay between the germline ends. The CDR3 is 14 amino acids. The CDR3 sequence is CASSQPPESYEQYF. CDR3 DNA: TGTGCCAGCAGCCAGCCCCCCGAGTCCTACGAGCAGTACTTC.

This chain joins TRBV5-6 and TRBJ2-7; D ambiguous. The CDR3 is 12 residues long. V was cut by 4 bases and J by 0 bases, with 5 bases left in between. From germline, CDR1 is SGHDT and CDR2 YYEEEE. CDR3 sequence: CASSLSSYEQYF. The CDR3 bases are TGTGCCAGCAGCCTGAGCTCCTACGAGCAGTACTTC.

The V and J genes are TRBV6-5 and TRBJ1-2, with 8 bases matching TRBD1. The CDR3 totals 14 residues. Germline trimming cut 5 bases from V and 2 bases from J; bases unmatched to any gene: 4. CDR1 is MNHEY, CDR2 SVGAGI, per germline. CDR3 amino acids: CASSRTGTNYGYTF. CDR3 bases: TGTGCCAGCAGTCGGACAGGGACCAACTATGGCTACACCTTC.

This clone was detected once. The V call is TRBV5-4, the J call TRBJ1-4; 7 positions match TRBD1. This CDR3 is built from 15 residues. The V segment lost 2 bases and the J segment 8 bases; nucleotides outside the gene matches: 9. Germline lookup yields CDR1 SGHNT and CDR2 YYREEE (reference sequence). This CDR3 is CASSLIGGAEEKLFF. The CDR3 DNA reads TGTGCCAGCAGCTTAATAGGGGGCGCAGAAGAAAAACTGTTTTTT. Drawing the rest from reference TRBV5-4 and TRBJ1-4, the complete variable domain is ETGVTQSPTHLIKTRGQQVTLRCSSQSGHNTVSWYQQALGQGPQFIFQYYREEENGRGNFPPRFSGLQFPNYSSELNVNALELDDSALYLCASSLIGGAEEKLFFGSGTQLSVL.

This chain uses TRBV6-5 with TRBJ1-2; TRBD1 might be the D (5 bases). The CDR3 is made up of 13 amino acids. Germline values: CDR1 MNHEY, CDR2 SVGAGI. Between the trimmed V and J ends, which lost 7 bases and 1 base, there was a span of 10 bases. The CDR3 sequence: CASTWGNNYGYTF. The CDR3 region has the DNA TGTGCCAGCACCTGGGGGAATAACTATGGCTACACCTTC.

The chain links TRBV6-2 or TRBV6-3 to TRBJ2-3; 11 nucleotides agree with TRBD2. V was pared by 4 bases and J by 2 bases, with 14 bases of the junction left unmatched. Germline lookup yields CDR1 MNHEY and CDR2 SVGEGT. The CDR3 is 19 residues long. CDR3 sequence: CASSSPVIAGGRDTDTQYF. CDR3 nucleotide sequence: TGTGCCAGCAGTTCTCCAGTGATAGCGGGGGGGCGGGACACAGATACGCAGTATTTT.

This chain connects TRBV6-5 to TRBJ2-2, with 7 bases matching TRBD1. The ends lost 7 bases at V and 6 bases at J; junction bases unmatched: 5. This CDR3 is 13 amino acids long. Germline V gene sequence: CDR1 MNHEY, CDR2 SVGAGI. The CDR3 region has the DNA TGTGCCAGCAACAGGGGTTGGTCCGGGGAGCTGTTTTTT. It yields the protein CASNRGWSGELFF.